The 16 T cell receptor beta chains given below trace back to one sample, sequenced in a study of regulatory T cells in long-lasting Graves disease. HTBI primers from iRepertoire and Arm-PCR of CDR3 regions yielded the TCR beta libraries. TCRdb itself ran the multiplex PCR reads through MiXCR, one entry per CDR3 protein. Of a few hundred thousand distinct CDR3 sequences detected, 20% to 25% appear once; the ten largest clones hold 14%. Time point of the sample: persistent/refractory GD, antithyroid drugs over 5 years with positive TRAb. The TCR library was made from RNA extracted from PBMCs. The source material was peripheral blood mononuclear cells (PBMCs), sampled when the disease was refractory, from a patient treated with antithyroid drugs. These TCRs come from a female donor with Graves disease.

This clonotype was observed at least ten times. CDR3: CSARGGGGSVDWYEQYF. CDR3 nucleotide sequence: TGCAGTGCTAGAGGGGGGGGAGGGAGCGTTGATTGGTACGAGCAGTACTTC. This sequence joins TRBV20-1 and TRBJ2-7, with 7 nucleotides matching TRBD2. This CDR3 is built from 17 residues. Germline V CDR1 and CDR2: DFQATT, SNEGSKA (reference sequence). J was trimmed by 4 bases and V by 1 base; bases with no gene match: 16.

Many counts were recorded for this clonotype. The genes are TRBV2 and TRBJ1-2; 7 bases agree with TRBD1. V trimming: 7 bases; J trimming: 5 bases; junction bases outside the gene matches: 10. The CDR3 has 14 residues. The germline gives CDR1 SNHLY, CDR2 FYNNEI. The CDR3 protein is CASNTGAQRYGYTF. In DNA, the CDR3 is TGTGCCAGCAATACAGGGGCACAGCGATATGGCTACACCTTC.

This clonotype has more than one count but fewer than ten. The V gene is TRBV9, the J gene TRBJ1-1; D call uncertain. In germline, CDR1 is SGDLS, CDR2 YYNGEE. Trimming took 4 bases from V and 5 from J, leaving 12 bases between them. CDR3 length: 13 residues. In DNA form, the CDR3 reads TGTGCCAGCAGCACGGGCGGTGGTACTGAAGCTTTCTTT. Amino acids: CASSTGGGTEAFF.

V usage is TRBV7-3 and J usage is TRBJ2-6, with D possibly being TRBD2 (5 bases). With 0 bases removed from V and 0 bases from J, the gap between germline ends came to 9 bases. Looked up from germline, CDR1 is SGHTA and CDR2 is FQGTGA. The CDR3 loop spans 17 amino acids. CDR3 DNA sequence: TGTGCCAGCAGCTTAACGGGGAGTAGCTCTGGGGCCAACGTCCTGACTTTC. Residues: CASSLTGSSSGANVLTF.

Only a few counts were recorded for this clonotype. The gene calls are TRBV20-1 and TRBJ2-3; TRBD2 agrees at 9 bases. The CDR3 has 18 residues. Germline V gives CDR1 DFQATT, CDR2 SNEGSKA (reference sequence). V lost 0 bases, J lost 1 base, and 11 bases stayed unmatched. The CDR3 here is CSARDNSGTSRGTDTQYF. Written as DNA, the CDR3 is TGCAGTGCTAGAGATAATTCAGGGACTAGCCGGGGCACAGATACGCAGTATTTT.

The chain uses TRBV11-2 and TRBJ2-1; D perhaps matches TRBD1 (5 bases). Trimming stripped 5 bases from V and 2 bases from J, with 19 bases between. The CDR3 loop spans 17 amino acids. Germline V gene data show CDR1 as SGHAT and CDR2 as FQNNGV. The CDR3 protein is CASSVGAPFSPYNEQFF. In DNA, the CDR3 is TGTGCCAGCAGCGTAGGGGCCCCATTCTCCCCCTACAATGAGCAGTTCTTC.

This clonotype has ten or more counts. The rearrangement joins TRBV29-1 to TRBJ2-5; TRBD2 matches at 8 bases. The CDR3 is 16 amino acids. V lost 3 bases to trimming and J lost 5 bases; unmatched junction nucleotides: 14. Germline-derived CDR1 and CDR2 are SQVTM and ANQGSEA. The CDR3: CSVDGGLGREVETQYF. In nucleotides, the CDR3 is TGCAGCGTTGACGGCGGGCTAGGGCGGGAGGTGGAGACCCAGTACTTC.

This clonotype has more than one count but fewer than ten. This CDR3 is CAWSGTDNQLGTFF. DNA of the CDR3: TGTGCCTGGAGTGGAACGGACAACCAATTGGGGACTTTCTTT. J is TRBJ1-1 and V is TRBV30; the D gene is possibly TRBD1 (5 bases). Germline V gene sequence: CDR1 GTSNPN, CDR2 SVGIG (reference sequence). The V end lost 1 base, the J end lost 12 bases, and 21 bases lay between the germline ends. The CDR3 runs 14 residues.

The sample holds a few counts of this clonotype. Here the CDR3 omits its conserved ending phenylalanine or tryptophan, so a read error is the likely source. The chain links TRBV28 to TRBJ2-7; TRBD1 or TRBD2 may be the D gene (5 bases each). The CDR3 sequence is 15 residues long. The V gene lost 7 bases and the J gene lost 3 bases, with 19 bases spanning the gap. Germline CDR1 MDHEN, CDR2 SYDVKM. The CDR3 protein is CASNGAEIASYEQYL. The CDR3 DNA follows: TGTGCCAGCAATGGGGCGGAGATAGCGAGCTACGAGCAGTACTTG.

The table lists this clonotype with a few counts. The chain couples TRBV6-1 to TRBJ1-6; TRBD1 might be the D (6 bases). CDR3 size: 19 residues. Trimming removed 1 base at V and 0 bases at J, with 16 bases between. The germline CDR1 and CDR2 sequences are MNHNS and SASEGT. In DNA form, the CDR3 reads TGTGCCAGCAGTGAAGTTCTACCGGGGGGCAGCTCCTATAATTCACCCCTCCACTTT. Translating gives CASSEVLPGGSSYNSPLHF.

To note about this clonotype: A much larger clone sits a single nucleotide away, making a read error possible. V usage is TRBV7-8 and J usage is TRBJ2-5; 7 bases are a match to TRBD2. The CDR3 runs to 14 residues. The J segment lost 5 bases and the V segment lost 6 bases, leaving 9 bases of the junction unmatched. Germline CDR1 is SGHVS and CDR2 is FQNEAQ. CDR3 sequence (DNA): TGTGCCAGCAGTTTAATCCGGGAGGAGGAGACCCAGTACTTC. Its translation is CASSLIREEETQYF.

This chain links TRBV7-9 with TRBJ2-5; 8 nucleotides align to TRBD1. V was clipped by 5 bases and J by 4 bases; unmatched bases: 6. Per the germline V gene, CDR1 is SEHNR and CDR2 is FQNEAQ (reference sequence). This CDR3 is built from 14 residues. For the CDR3, the DNA is TGTGCCAGCAGCCGACAGGGGAGTTCAGAGACCCAGTACTTC. This translates into CASSRQGSSETQYF.

This clonotype turned up a few times. The chain has TRBV29-1 and TRBJ1-1, with D unclear. Trimming shortened V by 7 bases and J by 3 bases, and 12 bases separated the two germline ends. The germline V gene has CDR1 SQVTM and CDR2 ANQGSEA. This CDR3 is 12 amino acids long. The CDR3 DNA reads as TGCAGCGCCTCCGCAGACTACACTGAAGCTTTCTTT. Translating it yields CSASADYTEAFF.

V and J are TRBV27 and TRBJ2-2; 9 bases line up with TRBD2. Trimming took 2 bases from V and 5 from J; bases not matched to a gene: 3. Looked up from germline, CDR1 is MNHEY and CDR2 is SMNVEV (reference sequence). CDR3 length equals 15 residues. CDR3 in DNA: TGTGCCAGCAGTTTAAGTCTAGCGGGGACCGGGGAGCTGTTTTTT. The encoded protein is CASSLSLAGTGELFF.

This clonotype was observed a few times. V gene TRBV4-1 combines with J gene TRBJ2-7, with a weak D call TRBD2 (6 bases). The CDR3 has 14 amino acids. Germline loops: CDR1 MGHRA, CDR2 YSYEKL. The V end lost 1 base, the J end lost 10 bases, and 17 bases lay between the germline ends. The CDR3 loop is CASSQAEGLREQYF. CDR3 DNA: TGCGCCAGCAGCCAAGCGGAGGGGCTAAGGGAACAGTACTTC.

The V and J genes are TRBV3-1 and TRBJ1-3; D possibly corresponds to TRBD1 (5 bases). Germline CDR1 LGHDT, CDR2 YNNKEL (reference sequence). This CDR3 is 15 amino acids long. Trimming removed 1 base at V and 5 bases at J, with 12 bases between. For the CDR3, the DNA is TGTGCCAGCAGCCAAGTTTCAGGGTTTAGAAACACCATATATTTT. It is translated as CASSQVSGFRNTIYF.